This TCR beta chain was sequenced in a study of technical replicates of blood from four donors. The repertoire was sequenced with immunoSEQ multiplex PCR; TCRdb's copy has only in-frame clones and lacks some. The sample includes about 94,000 clones, about 95% seen only once; the top ten take roughly 0.21%. The germline V and J ends were trimmed by 7 bases and 7 bases, with 20 bases remaining between them. Germline CDR1 and CDR2: SQVTM and ANQGSEA. The CDR3 consists of 13 residues. The genes are TRBV29-1 and TRBJ2-7, with D tentatively TRBD2 (7 bases). The TCR originated in a human donor in good health. Sequenced input: T cells isolated from PBMCs. The CDR3 DNA sequence: TGCAGCGGAGGCCCTGGGGGGGGGCGGGAGCAGTACTTC. Its translation is CSGGPGGGREQYF.